Listed below are T cell receptor beta chains from one sample, sequenced in a study of CD8 T cells in ankylosing spondylitis. MiXCR, applied by TCRdb to the 5' RACE reads, yields one record per CDR3 protein. The repertoire holds around 770,000 distinct CDR3 sequences, with around 19% as singletons. Sequencing was performed on blood, either unsorted or a sorted T cell fraction (not recorded which). The source is a male donor with ankylosing spondylitis. The CDR3 runs from the conserved cysteine through the conserved F or W. D genes are given only for firm matches. Rows may omit the clone size; those that give it use once, few, many or a size class.

v_call	clone_size	j_call	d_call	cdr3_aa	cdr3_nt
TRBV4-1	.	TRBJ1-6	.	CASSLEVPRFSPLHF	TGCGCCAGCAGCCTCGAAGTTCCCCGGTTTTCACCCCTCCACTTT
TRBV10-3	few	TRBJ2-7	TRBD2	CAIGGLAGAYF	TGTGCCATCGGCGGACTAGCGGGAGCTTACTTC
TRBV10-3	few	TRBJ2-7	TRBD1	CAISDSGQSYEQYF	TGTGCCATCAGTGATTCGGGACAGTCCTACGAGCAGTACTTC
TRBV5-1	few	TRBJ2-1	.	CASSLADRFNEQFF	TGCGCCAGCAGCTTGGCCGACCGGTTCAATGAGCAGTTCTTC
TRBV11-2	few	TRBJ2-4	.	CASSARGDIQYF	TGTGCCAGCAGCGCCAGGGGGGACATTCAGTACTTC
TRBV10-3	.	TRBJ2-3	TRBD2	CVTGGLAGTDTQYF	TGTGTCACAGGAGGACTAGCAGGCACAGATACGCAGTATTTT
TRBV20-1	many	TRBJ2-2	TRBD1	CSAPRQGDTGELFF	TGCAGTGCTCCCCGACAGGGAGACACCGGGGAGCTGTTTTTT
TRBV10-3	.	TRBJ2-1	TRBD1	CAITQGQGSFEQFF	TGTGCCATTACCCAGGGACAGGGTTCGTTTGAGCAGTTCTTC
TRBV29-1	.	TRBJ2-3	TRBD2	CSVDPRLAGTDTQYF	TGCAGCGTTGACCCCCGGCTAGCGGGCACAGATACGCAGTATTTT
TRBV6-2/TRBV6-3	.	TRBJ2-2	.	CASSLKGENTGELFF	TGTGCCAGCAGTTTAAAGGGGGAGAACACCGGGGAGCTGTTTTTT
TRBV7-3	.	TRBJ1-5	TRBD1	CASSLGVGGHNQPQHF	TGTGCCAGCAGCTTAGGAGTAGGGGGCCACAATCAGCCCCAGCATTTT
TRBV28	few	TRBJ2-1	.	CASSSPTSGRYYEQFF	TGTGCCAGCAGTTCACCGACCAGCGGCCGTTACTATGAGCAGTTCTTC
TRBV12-3/TRBV12-4	.	TRBJ1-2	.	CASSLGQSGSYTF	TGTGCCAGCAGTTTAGGTCAGTCAGGAAGCTACACCTTC
TRBV11-2	few	TRBJ1-2	.	CASSLSGSPNYGYTF	TGTGCCAGCAGCCTCTCCGGGTCTCCTAACTATGGCTACACCTTC
TRBV5-1	.	TRBJ2-1	.	CASSLGQGRGNEQFF	TGCGCCAGCAGCTTGGGTCAGGGCCGGGGCAATGAGCAGTTCTTC
TRBV7-9	few	TRBJ2-7	TRBD2	CASSSSTGLAAYEQYF	TGTGCCAGCAGCTCATCCACTGGACTAGCAGCCTACGAGCAGTACTTC
TRBV7-9	few	TRBJ2-7	.	CASSPAFDYEQYF	TGTGCCAGCAGCCCCGCGTTTGACTACGAGCAGTACTTC
TRBV6-2/TRBV6-3	.	TRBJ1-2	.	CASSPRGRIGYTF	TGTGCCAGCAGCCCCAGGGGTCGAATTGGCTACACCTTC
TRBV3-1	.	TRBJ2-3	TRBD2	CASSQDERGGSDTQYF	TGTGCCAGCAGCCAAGATGAGCGGGGGGGCTCCGATACGCAGTATTTT
TRBV28	.	TRBJ1-2	.	CASTSPGEANYGYTF	TGTGCCAGCACCTCTCCGGGGGAAGCTAACTATGGCTACACCTTC
TRBV20-1	.	TRBJ1-2	.	CSARVPEQYYGYTF	TGCAGTGCTAGAGTGCCGGAGCAGTACTATGGCTACACCTTC
TRBV25-1	.	TRBJ1-4	.	CASSSIRAGREKLFF	TGTGCCAGCAGTTCCATCAGAGCCGGAAGGGAAAAACTGTTTTTT
TRBV29-1	few	TRBJ1-1	.	CSVSEGHGTEAFF	TGCAGCGTTTCAGAAGGCCACGGGACTGAAGCTTTCTTT
TRBV20-1	few	TRBJ2-1	TRBD2	CSARDPRLLGRANEQFF	TGCAGTGCTAGAGACCCGCGGCTACTCGGGAGGGCAAATGAGCAGTTCTTC
TRBV4-3	.	TRBJ2-1	TRBD2	CASSQEAGGEDDEQFF	TGCGCCAGCAGCCAAGAAGCGGGAGGTGAGGACGATGAGCAGTTCTTC
TRBV7-2	few	TRBJ1-1	.	CASSLITGSEAFF	TGTGCCAGCAGCTTAATTACAGGGTCCGAAGCTTTCTTT
TRBV4-1	.	TRBJ1-5	.	CASSQVDENQPQHF	TGCGCCAGCAGCCAAGTGGACGAAAATCAGCCCCAGCATTTT
TRBV6-5	few	TRBJ2-1	.	CASSYSIENNEQFF	TGTGCCAGCAGTTACTCGATAGAGAACAATGAGCAGTTCTTC
TRBV5-6	few	TRBJ2-3	TRBD1	CASSLRRTGGTDTQYF	TGTGCCAGCAGCTTGCGGCGGACAGGGGGCACAGATACGCAGTATTTT
TRBV7-8	few	TRBJ2-5	TRBD1	CASSQWDREGETQYF	TGTGCCAGCAGCCAATGGGACAGGGAAGGAGAGACCCAGTACTTC